The TCR beta chain under discussion was sequenced for a study of blood T cells in healthy people across ages (dated by TCRdb to the mid-2010s). A note on the overall study: In model experiments, template switching captured about one uniquely barcoded TCR beta cDNA molecule for every two T cells. Four age groups were formed from the donors: young (average 16 years), middle-aged (approximately 40), aged (roughly 58) and long-lived (less than 85). Using deep sequencing normalized with unique cDNA molecular identifiers, the study measured how TCR beta repertoire diversity changes with age. To avoid experimental bias, donors of different ages were distributed randomly across sequencing lanes. Using the same blood draw, the study looked at two additional independent replicas of 1 million unique cDNA reads for two donors, one aged 18 to 30 and the other aged 80 or older.

Overall results and qualifications from the work: Conclusive comparison of naive and antigen-experienced compartments was prevented by the profiling of bulk unsorted PBMCs. The percentage of naive T cells measured by flow cytometry correlated strongly with observed TCR beta diversity. Because the CMV infection status of the donors was unknown, age-related changes in expanded clonotypes may potentially have been confounded. Estimates of total diversity based on one million sequenced T cells were considered lower bounds and underestimates. As age increased, observed TCR beta diversity per million T cells dropped in a roughly linear way, and a significant reduction was already evident by age 40. Compared with the aged group, the long-lived group had more naive CD4+ T cells, fewer expanded clones and increased TCR diversity, suggesting age selection.

The receptor library was made with 5' RACE. Instrument on record: Illumina HiSeq 2500. A second 7 to 11 cycle PCR used a sample-barcoded 5' primer and a J-beta primer mix. Each TCR beta cDNA molecule received a unique molecular identifier from a template-switch 5' adaptor carrying 12 random nucleotides. At least 2.5 million CDR3-containing paired-end reads were obtained from each sample. The Mint cDNA synthesis kit, primed by a TRBC-specific oligonucleotide, was used to synthesize first-strand cDNA from all RNA. All cDNA was treated with uracil-DNA glycosylase and then went through a first 18-cycle PCR with the universal primers M1SS and BC2_uni_R. Under the source paper's analysis protocol: For normalization, 1 million high-quality reads, each with a distinct molecular identifier, were randomly selected from each sample. Instead of being binned into consensus sequences, reads that shared molecular identifiers were thrown out. MiTCR, run with a Q25 quality threshold and the strictest error-elimination algorithm, handled CDR3 identification, clonotype clustering and error correction. A nonparametric unseen species model using Euler transformation provided a lower-bound estimate of total TCR beta diversity. TCRdb reworked the public reads: Q25 trimming with fastp, MiXCR clone assembly, productive beta chains retained. Merged by CDR3 protein, the rows form single entries marked with the most common genes and DNA. The V and J calls, along with clone size, are taken from TCRdb and not from the paper's own processing. This sample lists some 1.5 million distinct CDR3 sequences; roughly 27% were detected once. The ten largest clones capture more than 6% of the sample.

As for this clonotype: Its antigen has not been determined. The sample holds no much larger clone one base away, and base qualities are not on file.

The donors were 40 or so Caucasian individuals from Russia, aged roughly 6 to 95 years, who were systemically healthy. Ten milliliters of peripheral blood were drawn from each donor into EDTA-treated Vacutainer tubes. Ficoll-Paque density-gradient centrifugation was used to isolate PBMCs, with at least 6.5 million obtained per sample. Total RNA was extracted from PBMCs with Trizol reagent, with at least 6 micrograms obtained per sample. Naive CD45RAhigh/CD27high T cell percentages were measured by flow cytometry on a PBMC aliquot from every donor. Sequenced sample: blood. This TCR derives from a woman aged 30 to 39 in good health.

The base sequence is TGTGCCAGCAGTGCGACGGAATACAATGAGCAGTTCTTC. It translates as CASSATEYNEQFF. This chain joins TRBV6-1 to TRBJ2-1; too little of a D gene remains to name it. V drops 4 bases and J drops 4 bases, leaving 8 bases in between. CDR1 MNHNS and CDR2 SASEGT are derived from the germline V gene. From its cysteine to its phenylalanine, the CDR3 spans 13 amino acids. The only DNA kept is the CDR3, 39 bases in frame from the first base.